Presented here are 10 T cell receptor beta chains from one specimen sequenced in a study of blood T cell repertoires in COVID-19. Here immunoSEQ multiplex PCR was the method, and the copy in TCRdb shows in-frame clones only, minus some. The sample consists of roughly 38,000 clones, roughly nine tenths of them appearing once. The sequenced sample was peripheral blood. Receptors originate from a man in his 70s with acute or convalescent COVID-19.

The DNA for the CDR3 is TGTGCCAGCAGTGGACTAGCGGGACGGGAGACCCAGTACTTC. It specifies CASSGLAGRETQYF. V and J are TRBV2 and TRBJ2-5; 11 positions match TRBD2. Germline values: CDR1 SNHLY, CDR2 FYNNEI. The CDR3 runs 14 residues. Losses at the gene ends were 4 bases for V and 5 bases for J; bases not matched to a gene: 3.

CDR3 sequence (DNA): TGTGCCAGCTCACCCGGGACAGGGACTTCACCCCTCCACTTT. This encodes CASSPGTGTSPLHF. The chain carries TRBV18 and TRBJ1-6; the match to TRBD1 covers 9 bases. With V trimmed by 3 bases and J by 9 bases, 3 bases remained unmatched. There are 14 residues in the CDR3. The V gene's germline CDR1 is KGHSH and CDR2 LQKENI. The complete variable domain, with remaining parts taken from reference TRBV18 and TRBJ1-6, reads NAGVMQNPRHLVRRRGQEARLRCSPMKGHSHVYWYRQLPEEGLKFMVYLQKENIIDESGMPKERFSAEFPKEGPSILRIQQVVRGDSAAYFCASSPGTGTSPLHFGNGTRLTVT.

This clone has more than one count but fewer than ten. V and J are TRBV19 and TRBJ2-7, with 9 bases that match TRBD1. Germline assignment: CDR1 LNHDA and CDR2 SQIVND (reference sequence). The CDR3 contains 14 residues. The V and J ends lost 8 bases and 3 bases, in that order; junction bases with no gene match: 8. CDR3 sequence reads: CASSGPDRGYEQYF. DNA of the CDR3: TGTGCCAGTTCGGGCCCGGACAGGGGCTACGAGCAGTACTTC.

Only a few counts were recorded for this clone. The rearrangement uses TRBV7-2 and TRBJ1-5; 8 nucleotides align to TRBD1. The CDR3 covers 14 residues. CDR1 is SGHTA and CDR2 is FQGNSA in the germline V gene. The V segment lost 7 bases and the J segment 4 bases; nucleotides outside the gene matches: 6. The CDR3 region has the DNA TGTGCCAGCAACCCGACAGGGGCTAATCAGCCCCAGCATTTT. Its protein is CASNPTGANQPQHF.

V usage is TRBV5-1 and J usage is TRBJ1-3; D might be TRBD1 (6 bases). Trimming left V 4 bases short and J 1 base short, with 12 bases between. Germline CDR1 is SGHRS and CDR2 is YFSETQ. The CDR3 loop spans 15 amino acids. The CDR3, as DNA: TGCGCCAGCAGCCCCCGGACAGCTTCTGGAAACACCATATATTTT. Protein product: CASSPRTASGNTIYF.

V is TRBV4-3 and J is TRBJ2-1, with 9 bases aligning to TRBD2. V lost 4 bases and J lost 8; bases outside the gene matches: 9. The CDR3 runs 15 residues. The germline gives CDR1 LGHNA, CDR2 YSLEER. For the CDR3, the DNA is TGCGCCAGCAGCCCGGATAGCGGGAGTAGTGATGAGCAGTTCTTC. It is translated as CASSPDSGSSDEQFF.

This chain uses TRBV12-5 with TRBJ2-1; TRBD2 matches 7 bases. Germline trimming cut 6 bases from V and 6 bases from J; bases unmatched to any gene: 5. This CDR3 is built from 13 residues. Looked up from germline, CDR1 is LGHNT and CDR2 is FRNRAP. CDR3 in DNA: TGTGCTAGTGGATCAGCGGGGATCAATGAGCAGTTCTTC. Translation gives CASGSAGINEQFF. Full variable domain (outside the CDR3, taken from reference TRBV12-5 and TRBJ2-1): DARVTQTPRHKVTEMGQEVTMRCQPILGHNTVFWYRQTMMQGLELLAYFRNRAPLDDSGMPKDRFSAEMPDATLATLKIQPSEPRDSAVYFCASGSAGINEQFFGPGTRLTVL.

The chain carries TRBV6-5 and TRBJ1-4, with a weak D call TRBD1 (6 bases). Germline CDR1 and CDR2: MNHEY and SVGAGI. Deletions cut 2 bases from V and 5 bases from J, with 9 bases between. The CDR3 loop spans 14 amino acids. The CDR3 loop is CASSYSRGNEKLFF. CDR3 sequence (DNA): TGTGCCAGCAGTTACAGTAGGGGGAATGAAAAACTGTTTTTT.

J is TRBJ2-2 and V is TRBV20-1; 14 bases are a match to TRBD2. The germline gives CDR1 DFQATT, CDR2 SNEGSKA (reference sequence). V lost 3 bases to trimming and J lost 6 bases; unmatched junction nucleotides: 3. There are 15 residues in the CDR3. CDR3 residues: CSASQGLAGAGELFF. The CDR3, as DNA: TGCAGTGCTAGTCAGGGACTAGCGGGAGCCGGGGAGCTGTTTTTT.

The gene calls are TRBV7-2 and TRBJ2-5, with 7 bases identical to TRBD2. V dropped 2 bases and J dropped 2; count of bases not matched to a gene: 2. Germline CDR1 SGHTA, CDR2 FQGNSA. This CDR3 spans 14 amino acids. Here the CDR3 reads CASSLRGDQETQYF. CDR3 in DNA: TGTGCCAGCAGCTTACGGGGGGATCAAGAGACCCAGTACTTC.